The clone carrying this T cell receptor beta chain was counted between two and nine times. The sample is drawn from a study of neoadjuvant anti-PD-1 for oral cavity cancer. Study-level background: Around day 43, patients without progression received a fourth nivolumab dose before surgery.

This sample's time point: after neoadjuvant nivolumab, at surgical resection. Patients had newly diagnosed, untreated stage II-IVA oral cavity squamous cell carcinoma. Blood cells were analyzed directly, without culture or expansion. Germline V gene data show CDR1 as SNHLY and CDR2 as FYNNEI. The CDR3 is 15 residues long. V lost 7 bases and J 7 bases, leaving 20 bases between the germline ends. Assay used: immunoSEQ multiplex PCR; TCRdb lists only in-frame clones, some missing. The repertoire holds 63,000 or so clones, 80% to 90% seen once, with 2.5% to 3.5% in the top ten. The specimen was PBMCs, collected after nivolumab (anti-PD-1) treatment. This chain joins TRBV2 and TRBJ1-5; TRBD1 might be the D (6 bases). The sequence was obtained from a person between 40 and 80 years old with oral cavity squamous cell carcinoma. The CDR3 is CASTYSRGRGQPQHF. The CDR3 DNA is TGTGCCAGCACCTATTCCAGGGGAAGGGGGCAGCCCCAGCATTTT.